This T cell receptor beta chain stems from a study of blood T cell repertoires in COVID-19 (dated by TCRdb to 2019 to 2021). About the full investigation: Samples covering the acute and convalescent phases of COVID-19 were provided by collaborators in the United States, Italy and Spain. The material from the prospective study consisted of cDNA or gDNA derived from T cells, B-cell-depleted T cells, or PBMCs. The dataset comprised deeply sampled blood TCRbeta repertoires from subjects exposed to, actively infected with, or recovered from COVID-19. The repertoires were released in a freely available public database meant as a resource for research on the immune response to SARS-CoV-2. Samples were obtained from the ongoing ImmuneRACE study (first 160 participants) and from over a thousand subjects provided by 6 global collaborators. Nearly every sample came with metadata listing a de-identified subject ID, COVID-19 status, age in years and sex. Where available, HLA class I and class II types were obtained from metadata supplied by the sample provider rather than from assay-based typing.

Each collaborating institution followed its own protocols to collect whole blood in K2EDTA tubes. For TCRbeta analysis, collaborators shipped samples in one of three forms: frozen whole blood, isolated PBMCs, or DNA extracted from either of those sample types. TCRbeta CDR3 regions were amplified from genomic DNA using the immunoSEQ Assay, a bias-controlled multiplex PCR. Concerning the study's data processing: The number of nucleated cells in each sample was estimated from the amplification of reference gene primers within the assay. To quantify the absolute abundance of each unique TCRbeta CDR3 rearrangement, sequence reads were collapsed and filtered. Productive Simpson clonality was computed per sample as the square root of Simpson's diversity index over productive rearrangements. TCRdb took over this immuneACCESS table, retaining in-frame rearrangements with V and J assigned. Such tables are incomplete; in checked studies, under half of the missing clones stem from an unresolved V gene, and the remainder is unexplained. V, J and clone size are taken as reported in that table, and D and trimming were inferred from the DNA itself. The table for this sample lists around 130,000 clones; 90% of them were counted only once. More than 3% of the sample belongs to the ten largest clones.

As regards this clone: Its recognized antigen is unknown. Base qualities are not recorded, but no much larger clone differs from it by a single base.

The paper as a whole reports these results and caveats: Clinical and demographic metadata were provided uncurated, with the amount varying by source and participant.

The germline V gene yields SNHLY for CDR1 and FYNNEI for CDR2. The germline V and J ends show losses of 6 bases and 0 bases respectively, and no gene match explains 7 bases of the junction. Measured from the cysteine to the phenylalanine, the CDR3 is 16 residues long. The retained sequence is limited to the CDR3, 48 bases, with the frame set at the first base. This TCR was recovered from a man between 50 and 59 years old with active COVID-19. The V and J genes are TRBV2 and TRBJ1-3; 8 central bases correspond to TRBD1. Sequences were obtained from peripheral blood. CDR3 region: CASRDGTGSSGNTIYF. DNA sequence: TGTGCCAGCAGAGACGGGACAGGATCCTCTGGAAACACCATATATTTT.